The 27 T cell receptor beta chains reported below all come from one sample, sequenced in a study of cytomegalovirus exposure and HLA in healthy donors. PCR used 60 Vbeta primers and 13 Jbeta primers. Clones were sequenced by immunoSEQ multiplex PCR, and TCRdb holds only the in-frame ones, with some missing. Of roughly 160,000 clones in the sample, approximately 79% were seen once. The material sequenced was PBMCs. Source of these receptors: a man aged 35 to 55 in good health and CMV-seronegative.

The chain uses TRBV11-2 and TRBJ2-5; D is unresolved. Trimming took off 5 bases at V and 5 bases at J, with 12 bases between the two ends. The V gene's germline CDR1 is SGHAT and CDR2 FQNNGV. The CDR3 extends over 13 amino acids. CDR3: CASSLSHRETQYF. DNA of the CDR3: TGTGCCAGCAGCCTCTCCCATCGGGAGACCCAGTACTTC.

This clone was recorded a few times. The CDR3 region is CASSPEGRDSREQYF. In DNA form, the CDR3 reads TGTGCCAGCAGCCCCGAGGGCCGGGACAGCCGCGAGCAGTACTTC. The V call is TRBV7-9, the J call TRBJ2-7; 7 bases are shared with TRBD1. Losses at the gene ends were 5 bases for V and 6 bases for J; bases not matched to a gene: 13. The length of the CDR3 is 15 residues. Per the germline V gene, CDR1 is SEHNR and CDR2 is FQNEAQ (reference sequence).

The chain is built from TRBV7-9 and TRBJ2-2; 7 bases match TRBD2. Germline V CDR1 and CDR2: SEHNR, FQNEAQ (reference sequence). The CDR3 length is 15 residues. The trim removed 6 bases at V and 2 bases at J, leaving 6 bases unmatched. CDR3 sequence reads: CASRPGDYNTGELFF. The CDR3 nucleotides are TGTGCCAGCAGGCCCGGGGACTACAACACCGGGGAGCTGTTTTTT.

The J gene is TRBJ2-1, the V gene TRBV7-6, with a tentative D call TRBD2 (6 bases). This CDR3 comprises 14 residues. V was cut by 0 bases and J by 7 bases, with 10 bases left in between. Germline lookup yields CDR1 SGHVS and CDR2 FNYEAQ. Written as DNA, the CDR3 is TGTGCCAGCAGCTTAGCGGGAGGTAGTAATGAGCAGTTCTTC. Translation gives CASSLAGGSNEQFF.

About this clone itself: One junction end disagrees with the germline gene, perhaps due to a read error. The V call is TRBV7-9, the J call TRBJ2-7; 7 positions agree with TRBD1. Germline V gene lookup returns CDR1 SEHNR and CDR2 FQNEAQ (reference sequence). This CDR3 has 16 residues. CDR3 coding DNA: TGTTCCAGCAGCCTCGACAGGGATACCCTTTTTGGCGAGCAGTACTTC. Protein product: CSSSLDRDTLFGEQYF.

The chain joins TRBV5-1 to TRBJ2-7, with a possible D match to TRBD2 (6 bases). Trimming stripped 4 bases from V and 6 bases from J, with 17 bases between. This CDR3 is built from 14 residues. Germline V CDR1 and CDR2: SGHRS, YFSETQ. CDR3 protein: CASSNGGASAEQYF. The DNA for the CDR3 is TGCGCCAGCAGCAACGGTGGGGCTAGCGCCGAGCAGTACTTC.

V is TRBV11-3 and J is TRBJ2-2, with TRBD1 identical over 9 bases. Trimming removed 6 bases from V and 0 bases from J; junction bases left unmatched: 2. From germline, CDR1 is SGHNT and CDR2 YENEEA. The CDR3 runs 15 residues. CDR3 amino acids: CASSTGGPNTGELFF. DNA for the CDR3: TGTGCCAGCAGTACAGGGGGCCCGAACACCGGGGAGCTGTTTTTT.

The chain combines TRBV5-6 with TRBJ1-2; D might be TRBD1 (5 bases). Germline V gives CDR1 SGHDT, CDR2 YYEEEE. Trimming shortened V by 3 bases and J by 4 bases, and 19 bases separated the two germline ends. CDR3 length: 16 residues. Written as DNA, the CDR3 is TGTGCCAGCAGCTCGGATATTCAGGGTAGGGGCTATGGCTACACCTTC. Encoded protein: CASSSDIQGRGYGYTF. Full variable domain (outside the CDR3, taken from reference TRBV5-6 and TRBJ1-2): DAGVTQSPTHLIKTRGQQVTLRCSPKSGHDTVSWYQQALGQGPQFIFQYYEEEERQRGNFPDRFSGHQFPNYSSELNVNALLLGDSALYLCASSSDIQGRGYGYTFGSGTRLTVV.

The chain has TRBV5-1 and TRBJ1-2, with D possibly TRBD1 on 6 matching bases. Germline CDR1 reads SGHRS; CDR2 reads YFSETQ. V lost 1 base, J lost 7 bases, and 11 bases lay in between. The CDR3 spans 13 residues. For the CDR3, the DNA is TGCGCCAGCAGCTTGAACAGGGAGGGTGGCTACACCTTC. Its protein product is CASSLNREGGYTF.

The CDR3: CASSLGQRPYEQYF. The DNA of the CDR3 is TGCGCCAGCAGCTTAGGACAGAGACCCTACGAGCAGTACTTC. The genes are TRBV5-1 and TRBJ2-7; possibly TRBD1 for D (6 bases). The CDR3 is made up of 14 amino acids. CDR1 and CDR2 (germline): SGHRS, YFSETQ. The ends were cut back, 2 bases at V and 2 bases at J, with 11 bases in the middle.

In this sample, this clone turned up once. The rearrangement links TRBV2 to TRBJ2-3; D not certain. There are 12 residues in the CDR3. The germline gives CDR1 SNHLY, CDR2 FYNNEI. Between the trimmed V and J ends, which lost 5 bases and 4 bases, there was a span of 7 bases. DNA of the CDR3: TGTGCCAGCAGTAGCATCTCAGATACGCAGTATTTT. This sequence encodes CASSSISDTQYF.

The genes are TRBV28 and TRBJ2-7; maybe TRBD1 (7 bases). With 10 bases removed from V and 3 bases from J, the gap between germline ends came to 13 bases. Per the germline V gene, CDR1 is MDHEN and CDR2 is SYDVKM. The CDR3 loop spans 12 amino acids. For the CDR3, the DNA is TGTGCCACAGGGGGGAGCAGCTACGAGCAGTACTTC. Its protein is CATGGSSYEQYF.

The chain has TRBV5-1 and TRBJ1-2; possible D gene TRBD1, 6 bases. Germline V gene data show CDR1 as SGHRS and CDR2 as YFSETQ. V was shortened by 0 bases and J by 8 bases, with 14 bases between the two germline ends. The CDR3 has 14 amino acids. CDR3 sequence (DNA): TGCGCCAGCAGCTTGGACCTGACAGGATTCGGCTACACCTTC. Encoded protein: CASSLDLTGFGYTF. Complete variable domain (other parts from reference TRBV5-1 and TRBJ1-2): KAGVTQTPRYLIKTRGQQVTLSCSPISGHRSVSWYQQTPGQGLQFLFEYFSETQRNKGNFPGRFSGRQFSNSRSEMNVSTLELGDSALYLCASSLDLTGFGYTFGSGTRLTVV.

The chain joins TRBV6-6 to TRBJ2-7; 7 bases are a match to TRBD2. This CDR3 spans 16 amino acids. CDR1 is MNHNY, CDR2 SVGAGI, per germline (reference sequence). The ends lost 4 bases at V and 4 bases at J; junction bases unmatched: 13. CDR3 nucleotide sequence: TGTGCCAGCAGTTTCTCCCCCGCGACTAGCCCGTACGAGCAGTACTTC. The encoded protein is CASSFSPATSPYEQYF.

The J gene is TRBJ2-1, the V gene TRBV28, with 9 bases lining up with TRBD1. In germline, CDR1 is MDHEN, CDR2 SYDVKM. With 10 bases clipped from V and 5 bases from J, the junction kept 6 bases outside the gene matches. This CDR3 contains 13 residues. The CDR3 DNA follows: TGTGCCAACCCCCGGGACAGGGACAATGAGCAGTTCTTC. This encodes CANPRDRDNEQFF.

This chain uses TRBV6-5 with TRBJ1-4, with 7 nucleotides matching TRBD1. V lost 6 bases, J lost 7 bases, and 2 bases stayed unmatched. The length of the CDR3 is 12 residues. Germline V gives CDR1 MNHEY, CDR2 SVGAGI. As DNA, the CDR3 is TGTGCCAGCAGCCAGGGGGGTGAAAAACTGTTTTTT. This gives the protein CASSQGGEKLFF.

The gene calls are TRBV4-1 and TRBJ2-1; 7 nucleotides match TRBD2. Germline V gene sequence: CDR1 MGHRA, CDR2 YSYEKL. V gave up 0 bases and J gave up 0 bases; unmatched junction bases: 2. This CDR3 has 16 amino acids. Here the CDR3 DNA reads TGCGCCAGCAGCCAAGATCCGGGAGGCTCCTACAATGAGCAGTTCTTC. Translation: CASSQDPGGSYNEQFF.

The chain recombines TRBV11-2 with TRBJ2-2, with 9 positions matching TRBD2. Germline values: CDR1 SGHAT, CDR2 FQNNGV. The CDR3 spans 19 residues. Trimming removed 3 bases from V and 2 bases from J; junction bases left unmatched: 13. This CDR3 is CASSFFLFGGRANTGELFF. The CDR3 nucleotides read TGTGCCAGCAGCTTTTTTCTGTTCGGCGGGAGGGCCAACACCGGGGAGCTGTTTTTT.

Of note for this clone: At the DNA level, this CDR3 is encoded by other sequences in the same sample as well. V gene TRBV5-1 combines with J gene TRBJ1-2; D perhaps matches TRBD1 (6 bases). The CDR3 sequence is 14 residues long. CDR1 and CDR2 from the germline V gene are SGHRS and YFSETQ. V lost 0 bases, J lost 0 bases, and 6 bases lay in between. In nucleotides, the CDR3 is TGCGCCAGCAGCTTGGACAGGGCTAACTATGGCTACACCTTC. Protein product: CASSLDRANYGYTF.

In the case of this clone: Other DNA sequences within the sample encode an identical CDR3. The chain employs TRBV5-1 and TRBJ2-3; no clear D. V shed 3 bases and J shed 1 base, with 3 bases lying between them. The CDR3 contains 12 residues. Germline V gene data show CDR1 as SGHRS and CDR2 as YFSETQ. This CDR3 reads CASSSGTDTQYF. CDR3 DNA: TGCGCCAGCAGCTCTGGCACAGATACGCAGTATTTT.

The chain couples TRBV19 to TRBJ2-5; D is possibly TRBD1 (6 bases). V was clipped by 3 bases and J by 5 bases, with 10 bases between them. There are 13 residues in the CDR3. Per the germline V gene, CDR1 is LNHDA and CDR2 is SQIVND (reference sequence). CDR3 nucleotides: TGTGCCAGTAGTATGGAGAGGGGGGAGACCCAGTACTTC. Its translation: CASSMERGETQYF.

The gene calls are TRBV20-1 and TRBJ2-7; D unresolved. The germline V gene encodes CDR1 DFQATT and CDR2 SNEGSKA (reference sequence). The CDR3 runs 10 residues. The germline V and J ends were trimmed by 6 bases and 1 base, with 4 bases remaining between them. The CDR3 sequence: CSAVSYEQYF. The CDR3 DNA reads TGCAGTGCCGTTTCCTACGAGCAGTACTTC.

This clone was observed a handful of times. The chain employs TRBV18 and TRBJ2-7, with 7 bases that match TRBD1. The CDR3 is 18 residues long. Per germline, CDR1 KGHSH and CDR2 LQKENI. V gave up 3 bases and J gave up 0 bases; unmatched junction bases: 14. The CDR3 region has the DNA TGTGCCAGCTCACCGCGACAGGGTGTTGAGGGCCTCTCCTACGAGCAGTACTTC. Protein: CASSPRQGVEGLSYEQYF.

This clone appeared a few times. CDR3 nucleotide sequence: TGCGCCAGCAGCCGGGGCCCGGGCTTGACCCAGTACTTC. Translated: CASSRGPGLTQYF. V and J are TRBV4-3 and TRBJ2-5, with a tentative D call TRBD1 (5 bases). V was pared by 4 bases and J by 7 bases, with 13 bases between. Germline V gives CDR1 LGHNA, CDR2 YSLEER. There are 13 residues in the CDR3.

This clone was counted a single time. This sequence joins TRBV4-1 and TRBJ1-2, with TRBD1 identical over 7 bases. Germline CDR1 MGHRA, CDR2 YSYEKL. V was pared by 3 bases and J by 3 bases, with 10 bases of the junction left unmatched. CDR3 length equals 16 residues. CDR3 amino acids: CASSHPRDSRDYGYTF. The CDR3 nucleotides read TGCGCCAGCAGCCATCCCCGGGACAGTCGAGACTATGGCTACACCTTC.

In DNA, the CDR3 is TGTGCCAGCAGCCTAGGGACAGGCCAAGAGACCCAGTACTTC. This translates into CASSLGTGQETQYF. The chain joins TRBV11-3 to TRBJ2-5, with 8 bases lining up with TRBD1. CDR1 is SGHNT, CDR2 YENEEA, per germline. The CDR3 length is 14 residues. Losses at the gene ends were 5 bases for V and 1 base for J; bases not matched to a gene: 3.

This clone has just one count. CDR3 nucleotides: TGTGCCAGCAGCTCCCGGGTGGACAGGGTAGGGGAAAAACTGTTTTTT. Protein product: CASSSRVDRVGEKLFF. This chain links TRBV7-8 with TRBJ1-4, with TRBD1 matching 8 bases. Germline trimming cut 4 bases from V and 8 bases from J; bases unmatched to any gene: 12. Per germline, CDR1 SGHVS and CDR2 FQNEAQ. This CDR3 has 16 amino acids.